These T cell receptor beta chains were read from a single sample in a study of CD8+ T cells in alopecia areata. Sequenced by immunoSEQ multiplex PCR; TCRdb stores in-frame clones only, minus some. The sample has 60,000 to 70,000 clones, about half seen once. Here the sequenced sample was CD8+ T cells sorted from blood, taken at week 0. All receptors derive from a human donor with alopecia areata. Both conserved end residues are part of each CDR3. D genes are given only for firm matches. Some rows mark clone size as missing; the rest say once, few, many or name a class of expanded clone.

v_gene	d_gene	abundance	j_gene	CDR3nt	CDR3aa
TRBV29-1	.	few	TRBJ2-7	TGCAGCGTCGCAGATGGGGTGTCCTACGAGCAGTACTTC	CSVADGVSYEQYF
TRBV28	TRBD1	.	TRBJ2-1	TGTGCCAGCAGTTTCCCTGGACAGGGGGCTTACAATGAGCAGTTCTTC	CASSFPGQGAYNEQFF
TRBV29-1	.	few	TRBJ1-2	TGCAGCGTTGAAATTGCCGTTGGTGGCTACACCTTC	CSVEIAVGGYTF
TRBV7-9	.	.	TRBJ2-7	TGTGCCAGCAGCTTAGACTGGGCGGAGCCCCTGTCCCACGAGCAGTACTTC	CASSLDWAEPLSHEQYF
TRBV29-1	TRBD1	.	TRBJ2-5	TGCAGCGTTCCAACAGGGGGAGGAACCCAGTACTTC	CSVPTGGGTQYF
TRBV30	TRBD2	.	TRBJ2-7	TGTGCCTGGAGTTCTTTAGCGGGATACGAGCAGTACTTC	CAWSSLAGYEQYF
TRBV27	.	.	TRBJ2-7	TGTGCCAGCAGTTTAGGGCTGACATACGAGCAGTACTTC	CASSLGLTYEQYF
TRBV29-1	TRBD2	.	TRBJ2-3	TGCAGCGTTGGAACGGGAGGTGGTGATACGCAGTATTTT	CSVGTGGGDTQYF
TRBV29-1	.	.	TRBJ2-7	TGCAGCGTTGTAGACGTCTCCTACGAGCAGTACTTC	CSVVDVSYEQYF
TRBV28	.	few	TRBJ2-1	TGTGCCAGCAGTTCGCCCATCCAACTGGATGAGCAGTTCTTC	CASSSPIQLDEQFF
TRBV29-1	.	.	TRBJ1-2	TGCAGCGTTGAATCAGTCGGGAATGGCTACACCTTC	CSVESVGNGYTF
TRBV29-1	TRBD2	.	TRBJ2-1	TGCAGCGTAGCGGGGGGGACAGAAAACTACAATGAGCAGTTCTTC	CSVAGGTENYNEQFF
TRBV30	TRBD1	.	TRBJ1-2	TGTGCCTGGAATCAGGGGGGCTATGGCTACACCTTC	CAWNQGGYGYTF
TRBV30	.	.	TRBJ1-5	TGTGCCTGGAGTGGGACCGTTAGCAATCAGCCCCAGCATTTT	CAWSGTVSNQPQHF
TRBV29-1	.	.	TRBJ2-5	TGCAGTGTTTTAGGCCCAGAAGAGACCCAGTACTTC	CSVLGPEETQYF
TRBV7-8	.	.	TRBJ2-1	TGTGCCAGCAGCTTCCCACAGCCGCCGAGCTCCTACAATGAGCAGTTCTTC	CASSFPQPPSSYNEQFF
TRBV29-1	.	few	TRBJ2-2	TGCAGCGTTCTTTCCGACGGGGAGCTGTTTTTT	CSVLSDGELFF
TRBV7-9	.	.	TRBJ2-5	TGTGCCAGCTGGGGCGGGATGTACCAAGAGACCCAGTACTTC	CASWGGMYQETQYF
TRBV6-1	.	few	TRBJ2-1	TGTGCCAGCAGCGACGGGGCTAGCAATAGTGAGCAGTTCTTC	CASSDGASNSEQFF
TRBV7-9	TRBD1	.	TRBJ2-1	TGTGCCAGCAGCCTTTATCGGGACAGGGCTTCTAATGAGCAGTTCTTC	CASSLYRDRASNEQFF
TRBV7-2	TRBD2	.	TRBJ2-1	TGTGCCAGCGGTCCGGGGGGAGGCATCAATGAGCAGTTCTTC	CASGPGGGINEQFF
TRBV9	.	.	TRBJ1-5	TGTGCCAGCAGCCCGAGGGGGAATCAGCCCCAGCATTTT	CASSPRGNQPQHF
TRBV6-5	.	once	TRBJ1-5	TGTGCCAGCAGTTACTCGATGTCGGGCAATCAGCCCCAGCATTTT	CASSYSMSGNQPQHF
TRBV5-1	.	.	TRBJ2-7	TGCGCCAGCAGCTTGTTTGGGCAGGGAAGCTCCTACGAGCAGTACTTC	CASSLFGQGSSYEQYF
TRBV5-6	.	once	TRBJ2-7	TGTGCCAGCAGCTTGGGCCGGCAGTACTTC	CASSLGRQYF
TRBV5-5	.	few	TRBJ2-5	TGTGCCAGCAGCTTTAGGGCTAGTGAGCACTTC	CASSFRASEHF
TRBV2	TRBD1	.	TRBJ1-2	TGTGCCAGCAGTGAATTGAAGACAGGGGCTATTGGCTACACCTTC	CASSELKTGAIGYTF
TRBV7-9	TRBD2	.	TRBJ2-2	TGTGCCAGCAGCTTCGGACTAGCGGACCACACCGGGGAGCTGTTTTTT	CASSFGLADHTGELFF
TRBV6-1	.	.	TRBJ2-2	TGTGCCAGCAGTGAATGGGTGGGAGACACCGGGGAGCTGTTTTTT	CASSEWVGDTGELFF
TRBV25-1	.	.	TRBJ2-7	TGTGCCAGCAGTGGACGGTACGAGCAGTACTTC	CASSGRYEQYF